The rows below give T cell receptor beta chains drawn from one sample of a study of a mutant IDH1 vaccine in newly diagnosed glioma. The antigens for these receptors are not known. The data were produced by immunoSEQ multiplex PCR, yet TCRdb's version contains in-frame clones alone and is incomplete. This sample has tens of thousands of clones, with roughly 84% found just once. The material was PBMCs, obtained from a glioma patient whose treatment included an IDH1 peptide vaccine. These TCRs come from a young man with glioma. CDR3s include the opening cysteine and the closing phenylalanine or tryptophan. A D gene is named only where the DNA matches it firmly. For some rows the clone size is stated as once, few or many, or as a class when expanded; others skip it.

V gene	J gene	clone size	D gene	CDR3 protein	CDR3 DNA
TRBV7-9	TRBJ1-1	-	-	CASSSSRGPRLNTEAFF	TGTGCCAGCAGCTCCTCAAGGGGACCCCGGCTTAACACTGAAGCTTTCTTT
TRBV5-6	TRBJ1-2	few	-	CASSLAGSQHGYTF	TGTGCCAGCAGCTTGGCAGGGAGTCAGCATGGCTACACCTTC
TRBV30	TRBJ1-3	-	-	CAWTQDYSSGNTIYF	TGTGCCTGGACCCAGGATTACTCCTCTGGAAACACCATATATTTT
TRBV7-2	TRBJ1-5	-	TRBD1	CASSPGQATIYSNQPQHF	TGTGCCAGCAGCCCTGGACAGGCTACGATATATAGCAATCAGCCCCAGCATTTT
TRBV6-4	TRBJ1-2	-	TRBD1	CASPKPSGQEEFNYGYTF	TGTGCCAGCCCCAAACCCTCCGGACAGGAGGAGTTTAACTATGGCTACACCTTC
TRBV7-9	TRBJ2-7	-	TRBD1	CASSLEETGSSYEQYF	TGTGCCAGCAGCTTAGAAGAGACAGGGAGCTCCTACGAGCAGTACTTC
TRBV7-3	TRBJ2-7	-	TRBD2	CASSLLAGSEQYF	TGTGCCAGCAGCTTGTTAGCGGGAAGCGAGCAGTACTTC
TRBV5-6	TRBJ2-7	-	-	CASSFKGALAYEQYF	TGTGCCAGCAGCTTCAAAGGTGCCCTAGCCTACGAGCAGTACTTC
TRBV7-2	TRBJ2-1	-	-	CASSGSVSYNEQFF	TGTGCCAGCAGCGGTAGCGTCTCCTACAATGAGCAGTTCTTC
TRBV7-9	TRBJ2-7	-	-	CASSPGLGYEQYF	TGTGCCAGCAGCCCAGGGCTTGGGTACGAGCAGTACTTC
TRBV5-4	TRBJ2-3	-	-	CASSFGVTQYF	TGTGCCAGCAGCTTCGGAGTTACGCAGTATTTT
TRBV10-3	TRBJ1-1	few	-	CAISTGNTEAFF	TGTGCCATTTCGACAGGGAACACTGAAGCTTTCTTT
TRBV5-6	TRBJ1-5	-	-	CASSLFFETDSNQPQHF	TGTGCCAGCAGCTTGTTCTTCGAGACGGATAGCAATCAGCCCCAGCATTTT
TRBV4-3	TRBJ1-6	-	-	CASSQDRGRPLHF	TGCGCCAGCAGCCAAGATAGGGGCCGACCCCTCCACTTT
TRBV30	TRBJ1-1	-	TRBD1	CAWRRTGVTEAFF	TGTGCCTGGAGGAGGACAGGGGTTACTGAAGCTTTCTTT
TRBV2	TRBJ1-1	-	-	CASSEGLTTEAFF	TGTGCCAGCAGTGAAGGATTGACCACTGAAGCTTTCTTT
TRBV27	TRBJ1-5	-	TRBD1	CASSPWDRGYQPQHF	TGTGCCAGCAGTCCCTGGGACAGGGGGTACCAGCCCCAGCATTTT
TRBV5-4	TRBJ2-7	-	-	CASSLDPAAYYEQYF	TGTGCCAGCAGCTTGGATCCAGCGGCTTATTACGAGCAGTACTTC
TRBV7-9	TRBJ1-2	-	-	CASSLPPRGTPEGYTF	TGTGCCAGCAGCTTGCCCCCCAGGGGTACCCCAGAGGGCTACACCTTC
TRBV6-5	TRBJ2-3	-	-	CASRGWGGSTDTQYF	TGTGCCAGTAGGGGGTGGGGCGGAAGCACAGATACGCAGTATTTT
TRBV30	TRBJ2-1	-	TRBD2	CAWSWLAGEIDEQFF	TGTGCCTGGAGTTGGCTAGCGGGGGAGATCGATGAGCAGTTCTTC
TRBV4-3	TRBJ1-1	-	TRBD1	CASSLTGTGVTEAFF	TGCGCCAGCAGCCTAACCGGGACAGGGGTAACTGAAGCTTTCTTT
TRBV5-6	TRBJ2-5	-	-	CASSLWTAQETQYF	TGTGCCAGCAGCTTGTGGACAGCCCAAGAGACCCAGTACTTC
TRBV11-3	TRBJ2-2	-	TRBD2	CASSKRGGGNTGELFF	TGTGCCAGCAGCAAGAGGGGCGGGGGGAACACCGGGGAGCTGTTTTTT
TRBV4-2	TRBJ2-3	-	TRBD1	CASSQYRGTFTDTQYF	TGTGCCAGCAGCCAGTACAGGGGGACCTTCACAGATACGCAGTATTTT
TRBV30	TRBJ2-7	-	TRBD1	CAWSVRDRVVYEQYF	TGTGCCTGGAGTGTACGGGACAGGGTAGTCTACGAGCAGTACTTC
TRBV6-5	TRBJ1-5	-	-	CASSSLQVNQPQHF	TGTGCCAGCAGTTCCTTACAGGTCAATCAGCCCCAGCATTTT
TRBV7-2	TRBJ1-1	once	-	CASSHHRAGGRTEAFF	TGTGCCAGCAGCCATCACAGGGCGGGTGGACGCACTGAAGCTTTCTTT
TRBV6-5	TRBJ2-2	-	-	CASSFGAYTGELFF	TGTGCCAGCAGTTTTGGGGCCTACACCGGGGAGCTGTTTTTT